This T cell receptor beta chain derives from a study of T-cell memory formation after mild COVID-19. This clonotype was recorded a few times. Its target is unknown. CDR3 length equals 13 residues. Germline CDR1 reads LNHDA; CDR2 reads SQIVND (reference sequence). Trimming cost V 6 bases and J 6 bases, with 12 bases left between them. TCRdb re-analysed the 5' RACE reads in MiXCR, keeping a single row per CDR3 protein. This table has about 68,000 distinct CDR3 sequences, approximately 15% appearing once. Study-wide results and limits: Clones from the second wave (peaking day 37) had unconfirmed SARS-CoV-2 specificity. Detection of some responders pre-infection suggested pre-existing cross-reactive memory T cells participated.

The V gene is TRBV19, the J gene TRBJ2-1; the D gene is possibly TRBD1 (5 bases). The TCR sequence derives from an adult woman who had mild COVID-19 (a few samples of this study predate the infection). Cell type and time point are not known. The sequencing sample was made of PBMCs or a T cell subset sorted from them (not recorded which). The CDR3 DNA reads TGTGCCAGTAGCAGGTCTCAGGGCAATGAGCAGTTCTTC. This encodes CASSRSQGNEQFF.